This TCR beta chain is from a study of control samples from healthy donors and cancer patients. Between the trimmed V and J ends, which lost 3 bases and 4 bases, there was a span of 12 bases. This CDR3 spans 15 amino acids. Germline values: CDR1 KGHSH, CDR2 LQKENI. Sequencing used immunoSEQ multiplex PCR; TCRdb keeps in-frame clones, though not all of them. Found here are fewer than 15,000 clones, over 70% of them singletons; the top ten hold approximately 8%. The receptor was derived from a male donor with melanoma. Sequenced material: formalin-fixed, paraffin-embedded tissue. The chain carries TRBV18 and TRBJ1-4; D remains ambiguous. CDR3 in amino acids: CASSPTDGINEKLFF. CDR3 nucleotides: TGTGCCAGCTCACCTACGGACGGAATTAATGAAAAACTGTTTTTT. Full variable domain (missing parts from reference TRBV18 and TRBJ1-4): NAGVMQNPRHLVRRRGQEARLRCSPMKGHSHVYWYRQLPEEGLKFMVYLQKENIIDESGMPKERFSAEFPKEGPSILRIQQVVRGDSAAYFCASSPTDGINEKLFFGSGTQLSVL.